The 14 T cell receptor beta chains in this list originate from one sample, sequenced in a study of blood T cell repertoires in COVID-19 (dated by TCRdb to 2019 to 2021). The receptor library was made with the immunoSEQ multiplex PCR assay. Entries here come from immuneACCESS through TCRdb and include only in-frame sequences with V and J called. Some clones fail to appear in such tables; in the studies checked, an unresolved V gene covers under half of the shortfall, and the cause of the remainder is unknown. This sample lists more than 300,000 clones; 85% to 90% were detected once. Over 9.5% of the sample comes from the top ten. Input material: PBMCs or T cells enriched from blood (not recorded which). The receptors derive from a woman between 18 and 29 years old who had recovered from COVID-19.

The CDR3 spells CASSMWTAPEAFF. DNA for the CDR3: TGTGCCAGTAGTATGTGGACAGCCCCTGAAGCTTTCTTT. This chain connects TRBV19 to TRBJ1-1; perhaps TRBD1 as D (6 bases). Trimming left V 3 bases short and J 6 bases short, with 11 bases between. The CDR3 has 13 amino acids. CDR1 is LNHDA, CDR2 SQIVND, per germline (reference sequence).

The chain uses TRBV29-1 and TRBJ2-5; D ambiguous. CDR1 and CDR2 (germline): SQVTM, ANQGSEA. The CDR3 loop spans 12 amino acids. Trimming left V 5 bases short and J 0 bases short, with 7 bases between. CDR3 DNA sequence: TGCAGCGTTCTCCAGTACCAAGAGACCCAGTACTTC. Encoded protein: CSVLQYQETQYF.

The chain couples TRBV20-1 to TRBJ2-1; a possible D gene is TRBD1 (5 bases). The CDR3 runs 11 residues. CDR1 and CDR2 (germline): DFQATT, SNEGSKA (reference sequence). The V gene lost 3 bases and the J gene lost 12 bases, with 12 bases spanning the gap. As DNA, the CDR3 is TGCAGTGCTAGTCAGGGTTTAGTGCAGTTCTTC. Encoded protein: CSASQGLVQFF.

This chain uses TRBV29-1 with TRBJ1-1; 8 positions match TRBD1. The germline CDR1 and CDR2 sequences are SQVTM and ANQGSEA. Trimming took 6 bases from V and 0 from J; bases not matched to a gene: 6. This CDR3 has 14 amino acids. CDR3 sequence: CSVTPGQVNTEAFF. The CDR3 nucleotides read TGCAGCGTCACTCCGGGACAGGTGAACACTGAAGCTTTCTTT.

The rearrangement joins TRBV5-1 to TRBJ1-4, with 9 nucleotides matching TRBD1. CDR3 length: 14 amino acids. Germline V CDR1 and CDR2: SGHRS, YFSETQ. With V trimmed by 4 bases and J by 5 bases, 3 bases remained unmatched. The CDR3 reads CASSRGQGNEKLFF. DNA for the CDR3: TGCGCCAGCAGCAGGGGACAGGGAAATGAAAAACTGTTTTTT.

This clone was found a few times. The chain joins TRBV9 to TRBJ1-4; 9 positions match TRBD1. Germline lookup yields CDR1 SGDLS and CDR2 YYNGEE. After removal of 3 bases from V and 4 bases from J, the junction contained 4 bases not matched to a gene. This CDR3 comprises 15 residues. CDR3 sequence reads: CASSDGQGSNEKLFF. CDR3 in DNA: TGTGCCAGCAGCGACGGACAGGGGAGTAATGAAAAACTGTTTTTT.

The chain recombines TRBV18 with TRBJ1-4, with TRBD1 matching 10 bases. J was trimmed by 6 bases and V by 5 bases; bases with no gene match: 12. This CDR3 has 17 residues. CDR1 KGHSH and CDR2 LQKENI come from the germline V gene. This CDR3 reads CASSKFSTGTGDEKLFF. Written as DNA, the CDR3 is TGTGCCAGCTCAAAGTTCTCAACCGGGACAGGGGATGAAAAACTGTTTTTT.

V and J are TRBV4-1 and TRBJ2-2, with no clear D. Trimming removed 0 bases from V and 1 base from J, with 6 bases in between. Germline CDR1 MGHRA, CDR2 YSYEKL. This CDR3 has 15 residues. CDR3 amino acids: CASSQDSKNTGELFF. DNA for the CDR3: TGCGCCAGCAGCCAAGATTCCAAGAACACCGGGGAGCTGTTTTTT.

The V call is TRBV5-1, the J call TRBJ2-1; 8 bases fit TRBD2. This CDR3 comprises 14 residues. Germline CDR1 SGHRS, CDR2 YFSETQ. V gave up 4 bases and J gave up 10 bases; unmatched junction bases: 10. The CDR3 DNA reads TGCGCCAGCAGCATTAGCGGGACAAATAAAGAGCAGTTCTTC. Protein: CASSISGTNKEQFF.

The rearrangement links TRBV7-9 to TRBJ2-2, with TRBD1 identical over 12 bases. V shed 3 bases, J shed 6 bases, and the junction held 8 bases outside the gene matches. This CDR3 spans 17 amino acids. Germline CDR1 reads SEHNR; CDR2 reads FQNEAQ (reference sequence). CDR3 in amino acids: CASSFPPGTGGSGELFF. CDR3 sequence (DNA): TGTGCCAGCAGCTTTCCGCCCGGGACAGGGGGCTCCGGGGAGCTGTTTTTT.

The rearrangement links TRBV11-2 to TRBJ2-7, with no clear D. The V gene's germline CDR1 is SGHAT and CDR2 FQNNGV. V lost 5 bases and J lost 2, with 7 bases in between. The CDR3 totals 12 residues. The CDR3 nucleotides are TGTGCCAGCAGCCCAGGCGCCTACGAGCAGTACTTC. It is translated as CASSPGAYEQYF.

This chain uses TRBV7-3 with TRBJ2-2, with a possible D match to TRBD1 (6 bases). Germline assignment: CDR1 SGHTA and CDR2 FQGTGA. There are 16 residues in the CDR3. V was clipped by 1 base and J by 5 bases, with 14 bases between them. Here the CDR3 reads CASSLNQQGGTGELFF. In nucleotides, the CDR3 is TGTGCCAGCAGCTTAAATCAACAGGGCGGAACCGGGGAGCTGTTTTTT.

In DNA, the CDR3 is TGTGCCATCAGGGAGGGACTAGACGGCTACGAGCAGTACTTC. Translation gives CAIREGLDGYEQYF. This chain uses TRBV10-3 with TRBJ2-7, with TRBD2 identical over 8 bases. Trimming removed 6 bases from V and 3 bases from J; junction bases left unmatched: 7. CDR1 and CDR2 (germline): ENHRY, SYGVKD. The CDR3 length is 14 residues.

This clone has only a few counts. The chain employs TRBV4-1 and TRBJ2-3; possible D gene TRBD2, 6 bases. The CDR3 covers 18 residues. Trimming took off 1 base at V and 2 bases at J, with 19 bases between the two ends. The germline CDR1 and CDR2 sequences are MGHRA and YSYEKL. This chain's CDR3 is CASSQVSSGSDFTDTQYF. The CDR3 DNA is TGCGCCAGCAGCCAAGTATCTTCCGGGAGTGATTTCACAGATACGCAGTATTTT.